Below, one T cell receptor beta chain is given with its context. Its antigen is not identified. PCR primers comprised 60 Vbeta and 13 Jbeta primers. Profiling relied on immunoSEQ multiplex PCR, and the TCRdb table lists in-frame clones only, not all of them. The table lists 150,000 or so clones, under 85% of them singletons. The data are from a study of cytomegalovirus exposure and HLA in healthy donors. Broader study findings: CMV antigen specificity was confirmed in vitro for three CMV-associated chains. An Asian-associated ancestry cluster reportedly showed fewer N-insertions than the approximately 700-donor mean in a later analysis.

Germline-derived CDR1 and CDR2 are SGHDT and YYEEEE. This CDR3 comprises 14 residues. V lost 0 bases and J lost 10; bases outside the gene matches: 6. The chain combines TRBV5-6 with TRBJ2-1; TRBD2 aligns across 8 bases. Sequencing was done on a sample of PBMCs. The TCR sequence derives from a human donor in good health. This chain's CDR3 is CASSLASGGLEQFF. For the CDR3, the DNA is TGTGCCAGCAGCTTGGCTTCGGGGGGGTTAGAGCAGTTCTTC.